The 13 T cell receptor beta chains below were found in one sample sequenced in a study of blood T cell repertoires in COVID-19. Sequencing used immunoSEQ multiplex PCR; TCRdb keeps in-frame clones, though not all of them. Here the sample spans 190,000 or so clones, roughly 77% being singletons. Sequencing was carried out using peripheral blood. The receptor set was obtained from an elderly woman with COVID-19, enrolled during active disease.

The V gene is TRBV28, the J gene TRBJ1-1; 7 bases align to TRBD1. This CDR3 comprises 17 residues. The germline gives CDR1 MDHEN, CDR2 SYDVKM. V lost 6 bases to trimming and J lost 2 bases; unmatched junction nucleotides: 15. The CDR3: CASRRDRVRKSNTEAFF. The CDR3 region has the DNA TGTGCCAGCAGGCGTGACAGGGTCCGAAAGTCCAACACTGAAGCTTTCTTT.

This clone showed up many times. The chain combines TRBV2 with TRBJ2-5; 10 nucleotides align to TRBD2. V dropped 3 bases and J dropped 5; count of bases not matched to a gene: 15. The CDR3 totals 18 residues. Germline CDR1 and CDR2: SNHLY and FYNNEI. CDR3 sequence (DNA): TGTGCCAGCAGTGAGGGGCGACCACTAGCGGGAAGTCAGGAGACCCAGTACTTC. Translating gives CASSEGRPLAGSQETQYF.

This chain uses TRBV19 with TRBJ2-1; 8 nucleotides line up with TRBD2. With 4 bases clipped from V and 8 bases from J, the junction kept 10 bases outside the gene matches. This CDR3 spans 15 amino acids. Looked up from germline, CDR1 is LNHDA and CDR2 is SQIVND (reference sequence). The CDR3 region is CASSRTGGRRDEQFF. In DNA form, the CDR3 reads TGTGCCAGTAGTAGAACGGGGGGGCGGAGGGATGAGCAGTTCTTC.

The V gene is TRBV7-6, the J gene TRBJ2-6, with D possibly matching TRBD1 (5 bases). Germline CDR1 and CDR2: SGHVS and FNYEAQ. V lost 4 bases and J lost 0, with 13 bases in between. The CDR3 has 17 amino acids. CDR3 loop: CASSSVDTLSGANVLTF. CDR3 DNA: TGTGCCAGCAGCTCAGTGGACACACTCTCTGGGGCCAACGTCCTGACTTTC.

V is TRBV3-1 (or the pseudogene TRBV3-2) and J is TRBJ2-5, with 9 nucleotides matching TRBD2. Germline assignment: CDR1 LGHDT and CDR2 YNNKEL (reference sequence). Trimming removed 4 bases from V and 5 bases from J; junction bases left unmatched: 17. The CDR3 is 18 residues long. CDR3 in amino acids: CASSPGGRASGMWETQYF. The CDR3 DNA reads as TGTGCCAGCAGCCCAGGGGGGCGGGCTAGCGGGATGTGGGAGACCCAGTACTTC.

This clone was recorded many times. The V and J genes are TRBV4-1 and TRBJ1-2; D not resolved. The CDR3 spans 13 residues. Germline V gives CDR1 MGHRA, CDR2 YSYEKL. V lost 2 bases and J lost 2, with 6 bases in between. DNA of the CDR3: TGCGCCAGCAGCCAACAGGCGAACTATGGCTACACCTTC. This sequence encodes CASSQQANYGYTF.

This clone was observed a few times. CDR3 amino acids: CASSPRGAGGPTGELFF. DNA of the CDR3: TGTGCCAGCAGCCCACGGGGAGCGGGGGGCCCCACCGGGGAGCTGTTTTTT. V usage is TRBV7-8 and J usage is TRBJ2-2; 9 nucleotides align to TRBD2. The CDR3 has 17 amino acids. Germline V lookup: CDR1 SGHVS, CDR2 FQNEAQ. Germline trimming cut 5 bases from V and 4 bases from J; bases unmatched to any gene: 11.

The gene calls are TRBV28 and TRBJ2-5; D might be TRBD1 (6 bases). Germline loops: CDR1 MDHEN, CDR2 SYDVKM. Between the trimmed V and J ends, which lost 4 bases and 2 bases, there was a span of 14 bases. The CDR3 sequence is 15 residues long. The CDR3 coding sequence is TGTGCCAGCAGTTCGATACAGGGATTGCAAGAGACCCAGTACTTC. This codes for CASSSIQGLQETQYF.

The rearrangement uses TRBV18 and TRBJ2-5; 7 nucleotides line up with TRBD1. CDR3 length: 16 residues. V shed 0 bases, J shed 3 bases, and the junction held 7 bases outside the gene matches. Germline V gene sequence: CDR1 KGHSH, CDR2 LQKENI. The CDR3 reads CASSPPGRGREETQYF. The CDR3 coding sequence is TGTGCCAGCTCACCACCCGGTAGGGGGCGCGAAGAGACCCAGTACTTC.

The J gene is TRBJ2-7, the V gene TRBV19, with 7 positions matching TRBD1. V lost 5 bases and J lost 0; bases outside the gene matches: 4. From germline, CDR1 is LNHDA and CDR2 SQIVND (reference sequence). The CDR3 runs 14 residues. CDR3 sequence reads: CASSGQGDSYEQYF. CDR3 bases: TGTGCCAGTAGTGGCCAGGGGGACTCCTACGAGCAGTACTTC.

This sequence joins TRBV6-5 and TRBJ1-2; D is possibly TRBD1 (5 bases). The CDR3 has 15 residues. The V gene's germline CDR1 is MNHEY and CDR2 SVGAGI. V dropped 0 bases and J dropped 6 bases, with 14 bases sitting between them. CDR3 bases: TGTGCCAGCAGTTACTCGGGGGGGAATCAGAATGGCTACACCTTC. This encodes CASSYSGGNQNGYTF.

The chain is built from TRBV6-5 and TRBJ1-2; D remains ambiguous. The germline gives CDR1 MNHEY, CDR2 SVGAGI. The V end lost 6 bases, the J end lost 1 base, and 6 bases lay between the germline ends. The CDR3 length is 12 residues. The DNA of the CDR3 is TGTGCCAGCAGGTTGAGTAACTATGGCTACACCTTC. It specifies CASRLSNYGYTF.

This rearrangement joins TRBV6-2 or TRBV6-3 to TRBJ2-7, with TRBD2 matching 7 bases. Trimming removed 2 bases from V and 0 bases from J; junction bases left unmatched: 7. In germline, CDR1 is MNHEY, CDR2 SVGEGT. The CDR3 loop spans 16 amino acids. The CDR3 spells CASSYGVGGSSYEQYF. The CDR3 region has the DNA TGTGCCAGCAGTTACGGTGTGGGGGGGAGCTCCTACGAGCAGTACTTC.